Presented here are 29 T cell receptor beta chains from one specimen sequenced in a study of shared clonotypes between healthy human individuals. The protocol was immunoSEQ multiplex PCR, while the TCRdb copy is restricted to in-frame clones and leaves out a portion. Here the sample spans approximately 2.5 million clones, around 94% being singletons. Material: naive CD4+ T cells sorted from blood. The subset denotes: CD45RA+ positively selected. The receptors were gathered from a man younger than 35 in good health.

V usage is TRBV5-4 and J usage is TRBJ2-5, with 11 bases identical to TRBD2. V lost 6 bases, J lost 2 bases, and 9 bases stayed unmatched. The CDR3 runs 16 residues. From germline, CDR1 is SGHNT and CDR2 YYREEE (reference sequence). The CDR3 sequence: CASNWGTSGAQETQYF. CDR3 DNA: TGTGCCAGCAACTGGGGGACTAGCGGAGCACAAGAGACCCAGTACTTC.

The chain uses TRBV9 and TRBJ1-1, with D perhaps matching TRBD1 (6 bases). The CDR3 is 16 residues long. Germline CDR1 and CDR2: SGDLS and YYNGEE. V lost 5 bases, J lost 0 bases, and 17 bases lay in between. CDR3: CASRKPRTALNTEAFF. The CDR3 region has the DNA TGTGCCAGCAGAAAACCCCGGACAGCGTTGAACACTGAAGCTTTCTTT.

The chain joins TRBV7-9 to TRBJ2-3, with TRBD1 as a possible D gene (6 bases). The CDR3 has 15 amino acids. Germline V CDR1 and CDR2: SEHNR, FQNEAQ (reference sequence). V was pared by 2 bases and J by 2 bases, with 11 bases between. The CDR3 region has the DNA TGTGCCAGCAGCTTATCGTGGGGGCCCACAGATACGCAGTATTTT. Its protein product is CASSLSWGPTDTQYF.

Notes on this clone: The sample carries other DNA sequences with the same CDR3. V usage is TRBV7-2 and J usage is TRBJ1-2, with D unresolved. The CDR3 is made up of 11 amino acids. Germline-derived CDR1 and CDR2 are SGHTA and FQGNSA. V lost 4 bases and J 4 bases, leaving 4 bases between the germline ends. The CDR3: CASSSSYGYTF. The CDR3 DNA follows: TGTGCCAGCAGCTCTAGCTATGGCTACACCTTC.

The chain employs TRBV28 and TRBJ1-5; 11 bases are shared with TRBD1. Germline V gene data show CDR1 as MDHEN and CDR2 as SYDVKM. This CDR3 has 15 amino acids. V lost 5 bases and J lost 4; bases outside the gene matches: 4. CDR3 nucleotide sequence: TGTGCCAGCAGTCGGGACAGGGGGTGGAATCAGCCCCAGCATTTT. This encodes CASSRDRGWNQPQHF.

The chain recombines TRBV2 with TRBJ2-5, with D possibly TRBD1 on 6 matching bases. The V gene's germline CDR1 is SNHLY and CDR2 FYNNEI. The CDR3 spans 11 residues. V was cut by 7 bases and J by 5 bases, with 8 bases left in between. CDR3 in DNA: TGTGCCAGCATGAGGGGGGAGACCCAGTACTTC. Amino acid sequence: CASMRGETQYF.

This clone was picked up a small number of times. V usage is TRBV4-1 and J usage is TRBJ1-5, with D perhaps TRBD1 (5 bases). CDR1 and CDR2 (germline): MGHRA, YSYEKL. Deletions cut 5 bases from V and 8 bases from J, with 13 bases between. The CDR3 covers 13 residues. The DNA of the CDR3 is TGCGCCAGCAGCTTGGGGCCGGTGGAGCCCCAGCATTTT. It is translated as CASSLGPVEPQHF.

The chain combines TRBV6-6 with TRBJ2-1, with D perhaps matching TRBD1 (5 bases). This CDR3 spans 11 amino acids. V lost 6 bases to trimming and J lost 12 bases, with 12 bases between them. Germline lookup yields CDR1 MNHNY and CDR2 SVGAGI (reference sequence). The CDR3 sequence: CASSQGGRQFF. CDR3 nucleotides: TGTGCCAGCAGCCAGGGCGGCAGGCAGTTCTTC.

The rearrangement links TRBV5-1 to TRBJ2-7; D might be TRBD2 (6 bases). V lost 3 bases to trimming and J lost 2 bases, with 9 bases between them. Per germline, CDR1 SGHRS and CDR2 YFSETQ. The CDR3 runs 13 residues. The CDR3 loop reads CASSWGTAYEQYF. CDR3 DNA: TGCGCCAGCAGCTGGGGGACTGCCTACGAGCAGTACTTC.

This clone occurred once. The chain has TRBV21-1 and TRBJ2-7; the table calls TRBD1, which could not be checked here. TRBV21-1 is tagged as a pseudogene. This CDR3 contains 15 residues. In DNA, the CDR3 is TGTGCCAGCAGTTCGGACAGGCAAAGAGCCTACGAGCAGTACTTC. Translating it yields CASSSDRQRAYEQYF.

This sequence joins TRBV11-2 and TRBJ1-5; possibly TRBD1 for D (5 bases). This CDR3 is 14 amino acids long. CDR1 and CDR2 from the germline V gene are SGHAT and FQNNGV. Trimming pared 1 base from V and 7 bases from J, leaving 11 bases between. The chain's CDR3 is CASSLGGLLQPQHF. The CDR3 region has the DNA TGTGCCAGCAGCTTAGGGGGCTTGTTACAGCCCCAGCATTTT.

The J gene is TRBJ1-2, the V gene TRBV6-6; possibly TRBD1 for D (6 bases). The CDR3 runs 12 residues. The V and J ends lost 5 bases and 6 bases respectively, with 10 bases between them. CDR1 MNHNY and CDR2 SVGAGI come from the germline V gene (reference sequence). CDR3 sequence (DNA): TGTGCCAGCAGTGACACAGGGAATGGCTACACCTTC. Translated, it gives CASSDTGNGYTF.

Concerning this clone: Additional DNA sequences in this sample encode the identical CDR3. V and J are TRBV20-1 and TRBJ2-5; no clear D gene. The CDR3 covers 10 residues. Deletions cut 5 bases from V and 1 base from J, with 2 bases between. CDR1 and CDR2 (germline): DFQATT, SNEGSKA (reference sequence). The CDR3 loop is CSAGQETQYF. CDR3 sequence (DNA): TGCAGTGCTGGCCAAGAGACCCAGTACTTC.

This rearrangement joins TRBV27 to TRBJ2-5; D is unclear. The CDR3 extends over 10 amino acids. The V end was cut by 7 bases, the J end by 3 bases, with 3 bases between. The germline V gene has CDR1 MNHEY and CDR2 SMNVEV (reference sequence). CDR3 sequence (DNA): TGTGCCAGCAATAAAGAGACCCAGTACTTC. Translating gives CASNKETQYF.

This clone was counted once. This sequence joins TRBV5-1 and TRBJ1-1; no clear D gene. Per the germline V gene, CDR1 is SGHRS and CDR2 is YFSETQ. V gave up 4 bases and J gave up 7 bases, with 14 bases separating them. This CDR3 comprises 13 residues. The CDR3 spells CASSVAGIVEAFF. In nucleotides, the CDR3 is TGCGCCAGCAGCGTAGCGGGGATCGTTGAAGCTTTCTTT.

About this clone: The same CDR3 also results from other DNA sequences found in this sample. The CDR3 DNA reads as TGTGCCAGCAGTCTTCCCGGTAACTATGGCTACACCTTC. Translated, it gives CASSLPGNYGYTF. V is TRBV28 and J is TRBJ1-2; no reliable D call. Trimming stripped 5 bases from V and 1 base from J, with 8 bases between. CDR1 MDHEN and CDR2 SYDVKM come from the germline V gene. This CDR3 has 13 amino acids.

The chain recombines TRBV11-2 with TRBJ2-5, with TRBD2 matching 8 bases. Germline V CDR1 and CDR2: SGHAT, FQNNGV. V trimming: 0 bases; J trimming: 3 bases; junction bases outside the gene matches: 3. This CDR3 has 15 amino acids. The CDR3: CASSLEGLGKETQYF. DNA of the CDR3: TGTGCCAGCAGCTTAGAGGGACTAGGTAAAGAGACCCAGTACTTC.

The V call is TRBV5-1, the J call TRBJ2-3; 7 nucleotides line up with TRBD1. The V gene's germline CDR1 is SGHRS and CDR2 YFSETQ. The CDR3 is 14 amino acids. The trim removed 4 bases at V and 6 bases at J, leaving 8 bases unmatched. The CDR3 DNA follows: TGCGCCAGCAGCCATTCAACAGGGGCCGATACGCAGTATTTT. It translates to CASSHSTGADTQYF. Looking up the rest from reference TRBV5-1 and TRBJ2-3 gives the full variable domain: KAGVTQTPRYLIKTRGQQVTLSCSPISGHRSVSWYQQTPGQGLQFLFEYFSETQRNKGNFPGRFSGRQFSNSRSEMNVSTLELGDSALYLCASSHSTGADTQYFGPGTRLTVL.

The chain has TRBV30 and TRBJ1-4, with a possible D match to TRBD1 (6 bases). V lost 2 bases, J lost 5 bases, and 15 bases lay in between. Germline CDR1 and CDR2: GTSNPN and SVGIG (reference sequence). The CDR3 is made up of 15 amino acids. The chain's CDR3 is CAWSMRTASNEKLFF. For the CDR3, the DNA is TGTGCCTGGAGTATGCGGACAGCCTCAAATGAAAAACTGTTTTTT.

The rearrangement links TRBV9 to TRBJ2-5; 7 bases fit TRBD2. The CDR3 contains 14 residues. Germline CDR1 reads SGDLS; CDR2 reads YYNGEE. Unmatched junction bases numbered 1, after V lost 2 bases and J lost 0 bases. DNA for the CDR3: TGTGCCAGCAGCGTTGGGACTAACCAAGAGACCCAGTACTTC. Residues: CASSVGTNQETQYF. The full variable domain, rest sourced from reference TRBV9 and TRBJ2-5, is DSGVTQTPKHLITATGQRVTLRCSPRSGDLSVYWYQQSLDQGLQFLIQYYNGEERAKGNILERFSAQQFPDLHSELNLSSLELGDSALYFCASSVGTNQETQYFGPGTRLLVL.

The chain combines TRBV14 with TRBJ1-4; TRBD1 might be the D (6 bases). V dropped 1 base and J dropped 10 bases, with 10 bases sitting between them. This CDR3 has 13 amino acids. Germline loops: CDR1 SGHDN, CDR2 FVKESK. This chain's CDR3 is CASSQGTAVKLFF. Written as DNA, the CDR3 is TGTGCCAGCAGCCAAGGGACAGCCGTAAAACTGTTTTTT.

CDR3: CASSLWGISYNEQFF. CDR3 bases: TGTGCCAGCAGCTTATGGGGGATCTCCTACAATGAGCAGTTCTTC. This chain links TRBV11-2 with TRBJ2-1; D is tentatively TRBD1 or TRBD2 (5 bases each). Germline V CDR1 and CDR2: SGHAT, FQNNGV. Trimming took off 2 bases at V and 0 bases at J, with 8 bases between the two ends. The CDR3 runs to 15 residues.

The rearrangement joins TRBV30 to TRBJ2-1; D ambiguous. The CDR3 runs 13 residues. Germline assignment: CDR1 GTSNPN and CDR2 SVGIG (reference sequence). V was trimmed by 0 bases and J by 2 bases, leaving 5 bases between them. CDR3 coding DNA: TGTGCCTGGAGTGTAGGAACCTACAATGAGCAGTTCTTC. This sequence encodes CAWSVGTYNEQFF. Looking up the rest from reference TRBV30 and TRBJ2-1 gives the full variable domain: SQTIHQWPATLVQPVGSPLSLECTVEGTSNPNLYWYRQAAGRGLQLLFYSVGIGQISSEVPQNLSASRPQDRQFILSSKKLLLSDSGFYLCAWSVGTYNEQFFGPGTRLTVL.

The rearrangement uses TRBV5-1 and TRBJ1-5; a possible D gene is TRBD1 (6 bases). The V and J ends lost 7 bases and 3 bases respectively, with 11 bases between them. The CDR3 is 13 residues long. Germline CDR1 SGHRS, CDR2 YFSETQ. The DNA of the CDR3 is TGCGCCAGCGAGACGGGGGCCAATCAGCCCCAGCATTTT. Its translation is CASETGANQPQHF.

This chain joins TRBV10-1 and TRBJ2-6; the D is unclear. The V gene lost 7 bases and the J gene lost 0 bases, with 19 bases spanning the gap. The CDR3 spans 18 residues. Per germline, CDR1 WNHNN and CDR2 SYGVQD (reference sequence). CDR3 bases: TGCGCCAGCAAAGATAGGGCCGGGCCCCGCTCTGGGGCCAACGTCCTGACTTTC. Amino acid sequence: CASKDRAGPRSGANVLTF.

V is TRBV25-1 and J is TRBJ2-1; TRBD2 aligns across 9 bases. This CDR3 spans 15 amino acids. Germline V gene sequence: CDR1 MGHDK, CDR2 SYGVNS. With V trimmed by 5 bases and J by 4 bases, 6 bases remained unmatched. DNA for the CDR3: TGTGCCAGCAGTAACCGACTAGCGGTTTACAATGAGCAGTTCTTC. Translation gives CASSNRLAVYNEQFF.

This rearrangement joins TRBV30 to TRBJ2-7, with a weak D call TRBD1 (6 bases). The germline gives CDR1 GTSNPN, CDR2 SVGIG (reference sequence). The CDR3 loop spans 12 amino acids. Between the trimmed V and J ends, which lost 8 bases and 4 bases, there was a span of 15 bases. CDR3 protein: CALASQGYEQYF. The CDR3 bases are TGTGCCCTGGCTAGCCAGGGGTACGAGCAGTACTTC.

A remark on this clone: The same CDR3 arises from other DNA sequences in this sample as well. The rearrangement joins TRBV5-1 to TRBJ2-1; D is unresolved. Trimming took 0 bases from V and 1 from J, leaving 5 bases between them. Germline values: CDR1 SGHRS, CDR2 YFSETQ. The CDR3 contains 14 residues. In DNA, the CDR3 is TGCGCCAGCAGCTTGGAGGGATCCTACAATGAGCAGTTCTTC. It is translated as CASSLEGSYNEQFF.

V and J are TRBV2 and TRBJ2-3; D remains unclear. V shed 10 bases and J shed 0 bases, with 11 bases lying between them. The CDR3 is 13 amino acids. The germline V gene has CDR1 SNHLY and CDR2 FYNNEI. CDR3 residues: CATTTTSTDTQYF. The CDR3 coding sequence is TGTGCCACCACAACGACTAGCACAGATACGCAGTATTTT.